The rows below give T cell receptor beta chains drawn from one sample of a study of metastatic and nonmetastatic thyroid tumors. TCRdb re-clonotyped the PCR reads via MiXCR. The table shows tens of thousands of clones, with around 18% occurring only once. Sequencing was done on a sample of blood. The receptors originated from a female donor with papillary thyroid cancer or a benign thyroid nodule (not recorded which). Some clones in this sample may be carry-over from other donors' samples. CDR3s include the opening cysteine and the closing phenylalanine or tryptophan. A D gene is named only where the DNA matches it firmly. Size is omitted from some rows. Given values are once, few, many or a class for expanded clones.

TRBJ2-2,many,TRBV9,NA,CASSLHTGELFF,TGTGCCAGCAGCCTTCACACCGGGGAGCTGTTTTTT
TRBJ2-4,NA,TRBV9,NA,CASSVGSSVSQSIQYF,TGTGCCAGCAGCGTAGGGAGCAGCGTGAGTCAAAGCATTCAGTACTTC
TRBJ2-2,few,TRBV6-1,TRBD2,CASSHTSEPGELFF,TGTGCCAGCAGTCATACTAGCGAACCCGGGGAGCTGTTTTTT
TRBJ2-7,NA,TRBV27,NA,CASSFGRSYEQYF,TGTGCCAGCAGTTTCGGACGGTCCTACGAGCAGTACTTC
TRBJ1-4,NA,TRBV19,NA,CASSIPRGGNEKLFF,TGTGCCAGTAGTATTCCCAGGGGAGGGAATGAAAAACTGTTTTTT
TRBJ2-7,many,TRBV18,NA,CASSPPLDVYEQYF,TGTGCCAGCTCACCACCCCTGGATGTCTACGAGCAGTACTTC
TRBJ1-6,many,TRBV6-1,NA,CASAPRFSPLHF,TGTGCCAGCGCCCCCCGTTTCTCACCCCTCCACTTT
TRBJ2-5,many,TRBV5-5,NA,CASSFSPRYQETQYF,TGTGCCAGCAGCTTTTCCCCTCGGTACCAAGAGACCCAGTACTTC
TRBJ2-2,many,TRBV7-7,NA,CASSYGTANTGELFF,TGTGCTAGCAGCTACGGGACGGCGAACACCGGGGAGCTGTTTTTT
TRBJ1-6,few,TRBV6-4,NA,CASSVEGITSPLHF,TGTGCCAGCAGTGTGGAGGGTATTACTTCACCCCTCCACTTT
TRBJ2-1,many,TRBV7-9,NA,CASSLGAGLNEQFF,TGTGCCAGCAGCTTGGGGGCTGGCCTCAATGAGCAGTTCTTC
TRBJ2-3,many,TRBV19,NA,CASTPTGDYADTQYF,TGTGCCAGTACCCCTACAGGGGACTACGCAGATACGCAGTATTTT
TRBJ2-2,many,TRBV6-1,TRBD2,CASSPQLAGTGELFF,TGTGCCAGCAGCCCCCAGCTAGCGGGAACCGGGGAGCTGTTTTTT
TRBJ2-3,many,TRBV19,NA,CASSHGTDTQYF,TGTGCCAGTAGCCACGGCACAGATACGCAGTATTTT
TRBJ2-7,many,TRBV7-6,NA,CASSLEDTAYEQYF,TGTGCCAGCAGCTTAGAAGACACCGCCTACGAGCAGTACTTC
TRBJ2-1,NA,TRBV11-2,NA,CASSRQTGTGANEQFF,TGTGCCAGCAGCCGACAAACCGGGACTGGGGCCAATGAGCAGTTCTTC
TRBJ1-1,many,TRBV20-1,NA,CSARVGDMNTEAFF,TGCAGTGCTAGAGTAGGAGACATGAACACTGAAGCTTTCTTT
TRBJ1-3,many,TRBV5-6,NA,CASSLGIGNTIYF,TGTGCCAGCAGCCTGGGAATCGGAAACACCATATATTTT
TRBJ2-2,many,TRBV11-2,NA,CASRGAGHTGELFF,TGTGCCAGCAGGGGGGCGGGGCACACCGGGGAGCTGTTTTTT
TRBJ1-2,medium-sized,TRBV3-1,NA,CASSQGTRYGYTF,TGTGCCAGCAGCCAGGGCACCCGCTATGGCTACACCTTC